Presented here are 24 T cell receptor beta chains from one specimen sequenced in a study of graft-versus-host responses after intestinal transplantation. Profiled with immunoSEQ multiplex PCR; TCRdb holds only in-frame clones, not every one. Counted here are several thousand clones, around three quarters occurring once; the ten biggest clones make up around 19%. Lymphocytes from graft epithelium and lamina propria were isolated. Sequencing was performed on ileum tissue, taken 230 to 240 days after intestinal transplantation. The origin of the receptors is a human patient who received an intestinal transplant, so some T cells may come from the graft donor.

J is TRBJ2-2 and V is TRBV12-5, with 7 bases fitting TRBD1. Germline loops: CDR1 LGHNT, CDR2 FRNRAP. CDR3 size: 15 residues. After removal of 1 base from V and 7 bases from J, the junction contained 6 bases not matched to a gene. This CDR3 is CASGLARQGGGELFF. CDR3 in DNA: TGTGCTAGTGGTTTGGCCCGACAGGGCGGCGGGGAGCTGTTTTTT.

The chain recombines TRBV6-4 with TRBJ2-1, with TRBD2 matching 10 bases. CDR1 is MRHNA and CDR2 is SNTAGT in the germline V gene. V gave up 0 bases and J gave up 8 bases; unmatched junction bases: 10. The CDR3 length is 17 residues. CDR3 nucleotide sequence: TGTGCCAGCAGTGACTCTGAAAGCGGGGGGGCTTCGGATGAGCAGTTCTTC. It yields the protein CASSDSESGGASDEQFF.

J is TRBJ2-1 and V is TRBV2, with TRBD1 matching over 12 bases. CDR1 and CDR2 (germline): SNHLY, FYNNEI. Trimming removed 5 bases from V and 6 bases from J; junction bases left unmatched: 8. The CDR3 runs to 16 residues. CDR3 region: CASSFPGTGGFNEQFF. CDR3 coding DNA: TGTGCCAGCAGTTTCCCCGGGACAGGGGGCTTCAATGAGCAGTTCTTC.

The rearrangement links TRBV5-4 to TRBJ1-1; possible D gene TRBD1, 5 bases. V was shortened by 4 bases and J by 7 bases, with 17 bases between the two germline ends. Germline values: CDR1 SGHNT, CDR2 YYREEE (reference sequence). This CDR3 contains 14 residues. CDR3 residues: CASSPRPREGEAFF. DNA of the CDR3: TGTGCCAGCAGCCCACGGCCCAGGGAGGGTGAAGCTTTCTTT.

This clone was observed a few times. DNA for the CDR3: TGTGCCAGTAGTATGGAGGGAGGCAGCTCTGGAAACACCATATATTTT. Its protein is CASSMEGGSSGNTIYF. The gene calls are TRBV19 and TRBJ1-3; no reliable D call. The CDR3 runs 16 residues. Germline lookup yields CDR1 LNHDA and CDR2 SQIVND (reference sequence). Trimming pared 3 bases from V and 0 bases from J, leaving 12 bases between.

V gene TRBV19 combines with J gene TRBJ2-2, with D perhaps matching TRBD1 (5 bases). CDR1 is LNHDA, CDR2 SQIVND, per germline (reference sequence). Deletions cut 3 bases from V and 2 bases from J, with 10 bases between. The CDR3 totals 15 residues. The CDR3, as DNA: TGTGCCAGTAGTATTTTTCAGGGTAACACCGGGGAGCTGTTTTTT. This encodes CASSIFQGNTGELFF.

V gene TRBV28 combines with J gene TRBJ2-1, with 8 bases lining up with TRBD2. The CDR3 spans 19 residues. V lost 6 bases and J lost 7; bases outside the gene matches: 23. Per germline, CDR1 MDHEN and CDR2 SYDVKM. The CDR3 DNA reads TGTGCCAGCAGCCAGTATTTAGTCGGGGAGGGGAGCGGGAGTAATGAGCAGTTCTTC. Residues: CASSQYLVGEGSGSNEQFF.

The CDR3 DNA sequence: TGTGCCAGCAGCACAATATGGCAGGGGGCGCTTGGTGAAGAGACCCAGTACTTC. Translation: CASSTIWQGALGEETQYF. The chain has TRBV7-2 and TRBJ2-5, with 8 bases lining up with TRBD1. Unmatched junction bases numbered 17, after V lost 5 bases and J lost 3 bases. This CDR3 comprises 18 residues. CDR1 is SGHTA, CDR2 FQGNSA, per germline.

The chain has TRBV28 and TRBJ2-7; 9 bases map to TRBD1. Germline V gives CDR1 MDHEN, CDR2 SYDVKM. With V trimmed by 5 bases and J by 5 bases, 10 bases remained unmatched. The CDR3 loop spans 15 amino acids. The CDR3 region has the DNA TGTGCCAGCAGTGCCGGGGACAGGGAAAGAGACGAGCAGTACGTC. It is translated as CASSAGDRERDEQYV.

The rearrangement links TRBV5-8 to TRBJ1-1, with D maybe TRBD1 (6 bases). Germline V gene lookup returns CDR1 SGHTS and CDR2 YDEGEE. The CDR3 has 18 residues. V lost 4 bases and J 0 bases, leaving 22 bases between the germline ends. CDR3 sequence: CASSPKFEGEKMNTEAFF. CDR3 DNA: TGTGCCAGCAGCCCAAAGTTTGAGGGGGAGAAAATGAACACTGAAGCTTTCTTT.

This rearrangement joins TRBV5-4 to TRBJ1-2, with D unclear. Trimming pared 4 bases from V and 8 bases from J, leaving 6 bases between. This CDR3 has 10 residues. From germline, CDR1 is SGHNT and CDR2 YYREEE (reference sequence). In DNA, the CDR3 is TGTGCCAGCAGCCCCCTGGGCTACACCTTC. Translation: CASSPLGYTF.

The DNA of the CDR3 is TGCGCCAGCAGCTTGGCCGGCAGGGCAACTGAAGCTTTCTTT. Its protein product is CASSLAGRATEAFF. The chain combines TRBV5-1 with TRBJ1-1; weak D call: TRBD1 (5 bases). The CDR3 spans 14 residues. V was clipped by 0 bases and J by 5 bases, with 11 bases between them. Germline V gene sequence: CDR1 SGHRS, CDR2 YFSETQ.

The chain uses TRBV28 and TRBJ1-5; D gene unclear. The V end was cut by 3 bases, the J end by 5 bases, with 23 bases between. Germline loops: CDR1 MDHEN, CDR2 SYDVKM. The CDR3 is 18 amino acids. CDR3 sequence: CASSFLRSGSGLDQPQHF. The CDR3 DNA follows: TGTGCCAGCAGTTTCCTCCGGAGCGGTAGCGGGTTAGATCAGCCCCAGCATTTT.

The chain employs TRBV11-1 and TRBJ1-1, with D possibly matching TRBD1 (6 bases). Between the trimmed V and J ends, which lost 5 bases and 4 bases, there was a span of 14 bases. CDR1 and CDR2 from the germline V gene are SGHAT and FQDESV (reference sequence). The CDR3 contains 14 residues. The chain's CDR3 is CASSLRQEGTEAFF. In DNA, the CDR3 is TGTGCCAGCAGCCTCAGACAGGAGGGCACTGAAGCTTTCTTT.

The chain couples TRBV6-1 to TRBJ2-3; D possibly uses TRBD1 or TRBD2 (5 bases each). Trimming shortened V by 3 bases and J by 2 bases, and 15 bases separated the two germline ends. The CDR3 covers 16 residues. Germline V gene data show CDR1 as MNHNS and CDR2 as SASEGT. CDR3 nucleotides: TGTGCCAGCAGTGAGACCGGGACGACAGACACAGATACGCAGTATTTT. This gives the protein CASSETGTTDTDTQYF.

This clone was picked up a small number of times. The CDR3 DNA follows: TGTGCCAGCAGTTTTGACGGACCGGCGACTGAAGCTTTCTTT. It encodes CASSFDGPATEAFF. The gene calls are TRBV5-4 and TRBJ1-1, with D unclear. Trimming removed 5 bases from V and 5 bases from J, with 16 bases in between. This CDR3 region has 14 residues. CDR1 and CDR2 from the germline V gene are SGHNT and YYREEE (reference sequence). The whole variable domain, remainder taken from reference TRBV5-4 and TRBJ1-1, is ETGVTQSPTHLIKTRGQQVTLRCSSQSGHNTVSWYQQALGQGPQFIFQYYREEENGRGNFPPRFSGLQFPNYSSELNVNALELDDSALYLCASSFDGPATEAFFGQGTRLTVV.

CDR3 nucleotides: TGTGCCTGGAGTTACAGTCTGAATCAGCCCCAGCATTTT. This encodes CAWSYSLNQPQHF. The chain combines TRBV30 with TRBJ1-5; D unresolved. Trimming removed 2 bases from V and 4 bases from J, with 9 bases in between. Germline CDR1 and CDR2: GTSNPN and SVGIG (reference sequence). The CDR3 is 13 amino acids.

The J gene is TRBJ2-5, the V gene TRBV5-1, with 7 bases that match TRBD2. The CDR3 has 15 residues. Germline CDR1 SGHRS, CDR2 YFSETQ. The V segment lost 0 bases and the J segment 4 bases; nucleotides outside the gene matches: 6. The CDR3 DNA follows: TGCGCCAGCAGCTTGGTCGGCAGGGAGGGAGAGACCCAGTACTTC. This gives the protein CASSLVGREGETQYF.

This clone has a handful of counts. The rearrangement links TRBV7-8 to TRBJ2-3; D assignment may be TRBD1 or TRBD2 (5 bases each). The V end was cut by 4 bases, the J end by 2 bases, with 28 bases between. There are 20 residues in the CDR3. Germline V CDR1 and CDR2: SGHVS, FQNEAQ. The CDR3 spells CASSSPSRVENGQTTDTQYF. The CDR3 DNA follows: TGTGCCAGCAGCTCACCTTCGCGGGTAGAAAACGGACAAACCACAGATACGCAGTATTTT.

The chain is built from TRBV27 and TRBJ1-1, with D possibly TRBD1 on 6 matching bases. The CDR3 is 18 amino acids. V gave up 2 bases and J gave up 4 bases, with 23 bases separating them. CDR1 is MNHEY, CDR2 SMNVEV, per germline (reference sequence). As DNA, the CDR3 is TGTGCCAGCAGTTTAAAAGGAGGTTTGTGGGGGCGAGCCACTGAAGCTTTCTTT. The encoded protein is CASSLKGGLWGRATEAFF.

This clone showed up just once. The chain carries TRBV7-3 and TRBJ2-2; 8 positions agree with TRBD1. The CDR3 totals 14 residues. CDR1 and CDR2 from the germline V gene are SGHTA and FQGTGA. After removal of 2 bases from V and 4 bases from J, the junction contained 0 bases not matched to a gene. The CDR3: CASSLGQGTGELFF. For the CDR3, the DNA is TGTGCCAGCAGCTTAGGACAGGGCACCGGGGAGCTGTTTTTT.

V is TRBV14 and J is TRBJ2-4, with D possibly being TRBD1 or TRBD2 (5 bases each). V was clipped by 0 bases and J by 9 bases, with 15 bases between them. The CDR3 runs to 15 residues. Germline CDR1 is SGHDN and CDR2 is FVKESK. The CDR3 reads CASSQDFRGAGIQYF. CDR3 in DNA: TGTGCCAGCAGCCAAGATTTTCGGGGCGCGGGCATTCAGTACTTC.

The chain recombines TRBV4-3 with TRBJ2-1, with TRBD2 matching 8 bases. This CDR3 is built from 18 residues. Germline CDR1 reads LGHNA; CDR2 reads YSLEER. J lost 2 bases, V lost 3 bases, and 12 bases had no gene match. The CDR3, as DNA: TGCGCCAGCAGCCATCCACACAATACGGGGGGGCCCTACAATGAGCAGTTCTTC. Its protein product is CASSHPHNTGGPYNEQFF.

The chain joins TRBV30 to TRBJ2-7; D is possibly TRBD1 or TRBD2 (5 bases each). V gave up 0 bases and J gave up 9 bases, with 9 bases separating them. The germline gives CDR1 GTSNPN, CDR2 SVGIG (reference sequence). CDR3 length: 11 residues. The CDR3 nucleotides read TGTGCCTGGAGTGTTGGGACGGGGCAGTACGTC. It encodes CAWSVGTGQYV.